These 16 T cell receptor beta chains came from one sample sequenced in a study of T-cell memory formation after mild COVID-19. MiXCR, applied by TCRdb to the 5' RACE reads, yields one record per CDR3 protein. The sample has 380,000 or so distinct CDR3 sequences, approximately 14% seen once; the top ten hold approximately 21%. The sequenced sample consisted of PBMCs or a T cell subset sorted from them (not recorded which). These receptor sequences come from a young man who had mild COVID-19 (a few samples of this study predate the infection). Cell type and time point are not known.

The rearrangement links TRBV3-1 to TRBJ1-6, with 9 bases aligning to TRBD1. V gave up 4 bases and J gave up 9 bases; unmatched junction bases: 10. Germline V gene sequence: CDR1 LGHDT, CDR2 YNNKEL (reference sequence). The CDR3 has 16 residues. CDR3 nucleotide sequence: TGTGCCAGCAGCCGCTACCTCCGGGACAGGGCTTCACCCCTCCACTTT. Translated: CASSRYLRDRASPLHF. Variable domain in full (rest from reference TRBV3-1 and TRBJ1-6): DTAVSQTPKYLVTQMGNDKSIKCEQNLGHDTMYWYKQDSKKFLKIMFSYNNKELIINETVPNRFSPKSPDKAHLNLHINSLELGDSAVYFCASSRYLRDRASPLHFGNGTRLTVT.

The sample holds a few counts of this clonotype. V usage is TRBV19 and J usage is TRBJ2-1; D perhaps matches TRBD1 (6 bases). The CDR3 covers 15 residues. Germline CDR1 and CDR2: LNHDA and SQIVND (reference sequence). Deletions cut 6 bases from V and 4 bases from J, with 16 bases between. The CDR3 region has the DNA TGTGCCAGTAGCACTTTTAGGGGGACGTACAATGAGCAGTTCTTC. Amino acid sequence: CASSTFRGTYNEQFF.

This sequence joins TRBV7-9 and TRBJ2-7; D not resolved. The CDR3 is made up of 13 amino acids. Germline loops: CDR1 SEHNR, CDR2 FQNEAQ (reference sequence). V gave up 6 bases and J gave up 2 bases, with 11 bases separating them. The CDR3 loop is CASSTADTYEQYF. In DNA form, the CDR3 reads TGTGCCAGCAGTACAGCCGATACCTACGAGCAGTACTTC.

The V and J genes are TRBV18 and TRBJ1-5; possible D gene TRBD1, 6 bases. Trimming removed 1 base at V and 6 bases at J, with 13 bases between. Germline loops: CDR1 KGHSH, CDR2 LQKENI. The length of the CDR3 is 15 residues. CDR3 DNA sequence: TGTGCCAGCTCACCACGATCAGGGGCCGGTCAGCCCCAGCATTTT. This encodes CASSPRSGAGQPQHF.

The chain couples TRBV3-1 to TRBJ2-7, with a possible D match to TRBD2 (6 bases). This CDR3 contains 13 residues. The V and J ends lost 4 bases and 5 bases respectively, with 12 bases between them. The germline gives CDR1 LGHDT, CDR2 YNNKEL (reference sequence). CDR3 sequence: CASSLTSVDEQYF. In DNA, the CDR3 is TGTGCCAGCAGCCTGACTAGTGTGGACGAGCAGTACTTC.

V gene TRBV5-1 combines with J gene TRBJ2-5, with D perhaps given as TRBD1 or TRBD2 (5 bases each). This CDR3 contains 13 residues. Per the germline V gene, CDR1 is SGHRS and CDR2 is YFSETQ. V lost 6 bases and J 5 bases, leaving 14 bases between the germline ends. CDR3 sequence reads: CASNRGDGETQYF. The CDR3 DNA is TGCGCCAGCAACCGGGGCGACGGGGAGACCCAGTACTTC.

V gene TRBV7-3 combines with J gene TRBJ1-2; 8 nucleotides agree with TRBD1. Germline V CDR1 and CDR2: SGHTA, FQGTGA. V dropped 4 bases and J dropped 8; count of bases not matched to a gene: 6. The CDR3 totals 13 residues. CDR3 residues: CASSSPGTGGYTF. The CDR3, as DNA: TGTGCCAGCAGCTCCCCCGGGACAGGCGGCTACACCTTC.

V usage is TRBV20-1 and J usage is TRBJ2-1; D is undetermined. The CDR3 sequence is 13 residues long. Germline V gene sequence: CDR1 DFQATT, CDR2 SNEGSKA (reference sequence). V lost 5 bases and J lost 4, with 12 bases in between. The CDR3 bases are TGCAGTGCTCCCCCGGGCGAGTACAATGAGCAGTTCTTC. This gives the protein CSAPPGEYNEQFF.

This clonotype occurred a few times. The gene calls are TRBV5-1 and TRBJ2-2; D tentatively fits TRBD1 or TRBD2 (5 bases each). V lost 2 bases and J lost 3, with 8 bases in between. The CDR3 is 14 residues long. The V gene's germline CDR1 is SGHRS and CDR2 YFSETQ. CDR3 amino acids: CASSFWDHTGELFF. CDR3 nucleotides: TGCGCCAGCAGCTTTTGGGACCACACCGGGGAGCTGTTTTTT.

This clonotype occurred many times. The V and J genes are TRBV7-3 and TRBJ2-7; TRBD2 is a possible D gene (6 bases). Germline values: CDR1 SGHTA, CDR2 FQGTGA. This CDR3 has 17 residues. V was pared by 1 base and J by 2 bases, with 18 bases between. The CDR3 bases are TGTGCCAGCAGCTTAATACTGCGGGGCGGAGTCCCCTACGAGCAGTACGTC. Translated, it gives CASSLILRGGVPYEQYV.

The rearrangement joins TRBV7-2 to TRBJ2-3; 10 positions match TRBD1. J was trimmed by 9 bases and V by 1 base; bases with no gene match: 1. The CDR3 length is 13 residues. Germline CDR1 reads SGHTA; CDR2 reads FQGNSA. The CDR3 nucleotides are TGTGCCAGCAGCTTAGGGACAGGGGGGACGCAGTATTTT. It encodes CASSLGTGGTQYF.

This clonotype was picked up a small number of times. The chain recombines TRBV15 with TRBJ1-1; unclear D gene. The CDR3 is 16 residues long. Between the trimmed V and J ends, which lost 0 bases and 1 base, there was a span of 12 bases. Germline assignment: CDR1 LNHNV and CDR2 YYDKDF (reference sequence). DNA for the CDR3: TGTGCCACCAGCAGAGATGGCCAGGCAGAGAACACTGAAGCTTTCTTT. This codes for CATSRDGQAENTEAFF.

This sequence joins TRBV4-1 and TRBJ1-2, with TRBD1 matching over 7 bases. The junction had 4 bases not matched to a gene; V was cut back by 0 bases and J by 0 bases. Germline loops: CDR1 MGHRA, CDR2 YSYEKL. This CDR3 has 16 amino acids. This CDR3 reads CASSQEAGGSNYGYTF. In nucleotides, the CDR3 is TGCGCCAGCAGCCAAGAGGCAGGGGGTTCTAACTATGGCTACACCTTC.

This clonotype has only a few counts. This sequence joins TRBV20-1 and TRBJ2-7; no firm D call. The CDR3 extends over 14 amino acids. Germline CDR1 reads DFQATT; CDR2 reads SNEGSKA (reference sequence). With 1 base removed from V and 2 bases from J, the gap between germline ends came to 12 bases. CDR3 sequence: CSARGMERTYEQYF. The DNA of the CDR3 is TGCAGTGCTAGAGGTATGGAGAGAACCTACGAGCAGTACTTC.

This clonotype turned up a few times. The chain carries TRBV4-3 and TRBJ2-2; no clear D. In germline, CDR1 is LGHNA, CDR2 YSLEER. The V end lost 1 base, the J end lost 1 base, and 10 bases lay between the germline ends. There are 16 residues in the CDR3. Written as DNA, the CDR3 is TGCGCCAGCAGCCAAGTGGCGCGGAGGAACACCGGGGAGCTGTTTTTT. This sequence encodes CASSQVARRNTGELFF.

This clonotype was detected only a few times. V gene TRBV7-2 combines with J gene TRBJ2-6; TRBD2 aligns across 7 bases. With 4 bases clipped from V and 2 bases from J, the junction kept 5 bases outside the gene matches. This CDR3 comprises 16 residues. Germline loops: CDR1 SGHTA, CDR2 FQGNSA. The CDR3 nucleotides are TGTGCCAGCAGCTCGGCGGGGGTCGCTGGGGCCAACGTCCTGACTTTC. Protein sequence: CASSSAGVAGANVLTF.